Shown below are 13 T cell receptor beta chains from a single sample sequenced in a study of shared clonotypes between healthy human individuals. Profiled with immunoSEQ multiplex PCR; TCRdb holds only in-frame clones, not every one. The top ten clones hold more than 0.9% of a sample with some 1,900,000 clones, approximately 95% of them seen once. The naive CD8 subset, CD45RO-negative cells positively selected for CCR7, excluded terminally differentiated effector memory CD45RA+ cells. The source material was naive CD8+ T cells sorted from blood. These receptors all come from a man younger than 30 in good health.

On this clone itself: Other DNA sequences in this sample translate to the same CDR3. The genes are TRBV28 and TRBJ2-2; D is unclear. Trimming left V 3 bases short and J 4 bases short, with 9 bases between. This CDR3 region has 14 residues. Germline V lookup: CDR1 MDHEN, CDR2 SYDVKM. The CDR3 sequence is CASSFRLVTGELFF. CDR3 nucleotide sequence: TGTGCCAGCAGTTTCAGGCTAGTCACCGGGGAGCTGTTTTTT.

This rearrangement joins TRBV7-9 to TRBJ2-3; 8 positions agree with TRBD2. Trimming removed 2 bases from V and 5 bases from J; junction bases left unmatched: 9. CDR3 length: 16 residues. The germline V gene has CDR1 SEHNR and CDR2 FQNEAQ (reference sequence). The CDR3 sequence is CASSLLAGGYQDTQYF. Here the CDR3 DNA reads TGTGCCAGCAGCTTATTGGCGGGGGGTTACCAAGATACGCAGTATTTT.

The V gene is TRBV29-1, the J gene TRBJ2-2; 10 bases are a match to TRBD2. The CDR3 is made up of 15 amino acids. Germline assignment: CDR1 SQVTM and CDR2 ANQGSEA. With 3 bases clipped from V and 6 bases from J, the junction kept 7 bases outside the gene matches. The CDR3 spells CSVEASGRSSGELFF. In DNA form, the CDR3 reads TGCAGCGTTGAGGCTAGCGGGAGAAGTTCCGGGGAGCTGTTTTTT.

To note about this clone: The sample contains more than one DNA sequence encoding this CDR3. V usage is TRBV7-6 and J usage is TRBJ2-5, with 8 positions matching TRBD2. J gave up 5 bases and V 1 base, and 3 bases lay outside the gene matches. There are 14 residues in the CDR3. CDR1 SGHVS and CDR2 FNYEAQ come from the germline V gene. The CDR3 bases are TGTGCCAGCAGCTTAGGTGGCGGGGGGGAGACCCAGTACTTC. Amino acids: CASSLGGGGETQYF.

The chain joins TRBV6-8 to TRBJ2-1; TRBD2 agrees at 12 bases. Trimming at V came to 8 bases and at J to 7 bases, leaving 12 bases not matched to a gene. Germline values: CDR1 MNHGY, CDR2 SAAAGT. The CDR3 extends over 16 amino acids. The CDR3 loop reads CASHEASGRARNEQFF. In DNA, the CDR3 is TGTGCCAGCCATGAGGCTAGCGGGAGGGCCAGGAATGAGCAGTTCTTC.

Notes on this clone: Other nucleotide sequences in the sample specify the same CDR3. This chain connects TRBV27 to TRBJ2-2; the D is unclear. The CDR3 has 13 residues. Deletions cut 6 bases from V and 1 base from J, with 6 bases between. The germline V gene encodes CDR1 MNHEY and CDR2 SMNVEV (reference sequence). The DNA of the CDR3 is TGTGCCAGCAGGGGCCAGAACACCGGGGAGCTGTTTTTT. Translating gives CASRGQNTGELFF.

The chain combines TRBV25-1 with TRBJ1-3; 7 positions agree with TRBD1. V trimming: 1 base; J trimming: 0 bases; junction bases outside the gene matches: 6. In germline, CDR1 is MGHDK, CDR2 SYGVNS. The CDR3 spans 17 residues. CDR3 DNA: TGTGCCAGCAGTGAATCCGGACAGGAGCTCTCTGGAAACACCATATATTTT. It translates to CASSESGQELSGNTIYF.

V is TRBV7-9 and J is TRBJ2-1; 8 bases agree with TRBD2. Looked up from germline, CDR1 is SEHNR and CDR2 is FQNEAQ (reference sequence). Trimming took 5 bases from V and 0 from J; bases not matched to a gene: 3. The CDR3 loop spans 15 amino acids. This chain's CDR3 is CASSNSGNSYNEQFF. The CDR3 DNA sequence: TGTGCCAGCAGCAATAGCGGGAACTCCTACAATGAGCAGTTCTTC.

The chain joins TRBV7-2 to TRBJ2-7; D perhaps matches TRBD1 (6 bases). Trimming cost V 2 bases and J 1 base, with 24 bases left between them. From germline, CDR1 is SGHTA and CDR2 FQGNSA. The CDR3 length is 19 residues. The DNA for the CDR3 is TGTGCCAGCAGCTTACTTATACTGGTCGGACAGCGATTATCCTACGAGCAGTACTTC. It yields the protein CASSLLILVGQRLSYEQYF.

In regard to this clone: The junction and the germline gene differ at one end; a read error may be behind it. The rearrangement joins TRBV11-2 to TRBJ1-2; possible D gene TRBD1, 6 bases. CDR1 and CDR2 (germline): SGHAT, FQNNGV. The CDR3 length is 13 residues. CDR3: CASSLSPGDGHTF. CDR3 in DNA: TGTGCCAGCAGCTTATCCCCAGGGGATGGCCACACCTTC.

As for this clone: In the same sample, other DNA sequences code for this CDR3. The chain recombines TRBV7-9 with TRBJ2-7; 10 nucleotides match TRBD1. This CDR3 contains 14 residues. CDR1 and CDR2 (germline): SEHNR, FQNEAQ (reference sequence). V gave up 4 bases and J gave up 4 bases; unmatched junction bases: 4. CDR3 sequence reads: CASSSPGQGYEQYF. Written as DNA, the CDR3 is TGTGCCAGCAGCTCGCCGGGACAGGGGTACGAGCAGTACTTC.

The CDR3 loop reads CASRPGTSSGNTIYF. The CDR3 DNA follows: TGTGCCAGCAGACCCGGGACAAGCTCTGGAAACACCATATATTTT. This chain uses TRBV6-5 with TRBJ1-3, with D possibly being TRBD1 (6 bases). CDR3 length: 15 residues. Germline V gene data show CDR1 as MNHEY and CDR2 as SVGAGI. Trimming stripped 6 bases from V and 0 bases from J, with 12 bases between.

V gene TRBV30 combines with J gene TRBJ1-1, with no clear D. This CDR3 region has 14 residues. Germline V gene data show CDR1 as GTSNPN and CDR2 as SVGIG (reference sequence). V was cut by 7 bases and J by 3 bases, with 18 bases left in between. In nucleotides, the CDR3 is TGTGCCTACGACTTCGGCAGTACCTACACTGAAGCTTTCTTT. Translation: CAYDFGSTYTEAFF. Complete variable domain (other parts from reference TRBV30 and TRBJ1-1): SQTIHQWPATLVQPVGSPLSLECTVEGTSNPNLYWYRQAAGRGLQLLFYSVGIGQISSEVPQNLSASRPQDRQFILSSKKLLLSDSGFYLCAYDFGSTYTEAFFGQGTRLTVV.